The 31 T cell receptor beta chains in this list originate from one sample, sequenced in a study of cytomegalovirus exposure and HLA in healthy donors. Primers for the PCR totalled 60 Vbeta and 13 Jbeta. The method was immunoSEQ multiplex PCR; TCRdb's version includes in-frame clones alone and lacks a portion of them. The table lists about 120,000 clones, 60% to 75% of them singletons. Sequenced sample: PBMCs. The receptors stem from a woman aged 35 to 49 in good health and CMV-seropositive.

J is TRBJ2-3 and V is TRBV19, with no clear D. The CDR3 is 14 residues long. Germline loops: CDR1 LNHDA, CDR2 SQIVND (reference sequence). V lost 5 bases and J lost 2, with 11 bases in between. The CDR3 DNA sequence: TGTGCCAGTAGTGGGTCCCAGGTCACAGATACGCAGTATTTT. It encodes CASSGSQVTDTQYF.

J is TRBJ1-1 and V is TRBV19; weak D call: TRBD1 (6 bases). The germline V gene has CDR1 LNHDA and CDR2 SQIVND (reference sequence). The CDR3 spans 13 residues. V lost 8 bases and J lost 6, with 16 bases in between. The CDR3 spells CASEWTQGSEAFF. In nucleotides, the CDR3 is TGTGCCAGTGAGTGGACACAGGGATCTGAAGCTTTCTTT.

This chain joins TRBV30 and TRBJ2-3; possibly TRBD2 for D (5 bases). Germline V gene lookup returns CDR1 GTSNPN and CDR2 SVGIG (reference sequence). This CDR3 spans 12 amino acids. Trimming removed 5 bases at V and 2 bases at J, with 8 bases between. CDR3 coding DNA: TGTGCCTGGGGACTTATCACAGATACGCAGTATTTT. Translation gives CAWGLITDTQYF.

The genes are TRBV9 and TRBJ2-3; 13 nucleotides align to TRBD2. Trimming at V came to 0 bases and at J to 3 bases, leaving 7 bases not matched to a gene. The CDR3 is 18 amino acids. The V gene's germline CDR1 is SGDLS and CDR2 YYNGEE. CDR3 DNA: TGTGCCAGCAGCGTAGGACCGGGGACTAGCGGGAATACAGATACGCAGTATTTT. Translated: CASSVGPGTSGNTDTQYF.

V is TRBV7-6 and J is TRBJ1-3, with D perhaps TRBD1 (6 bases). Looked up from germline, CDR1 is SGHVS and CDR2 is FNYEAQ. Trimming removed 1 base from V and 4 bases from J, with 17 bases in between. The CDR3 spans 17 residues. CDR3: CASSLEYRTQGGNTIYF. The CDR3 coding sequence is TGTGCCAGCAGCTTAGAATACAGGACCCAGGGGGGAAACACCATATATTTT.

This chain joins TRBV28 and TRBJ1-3; 8 nucleotides align to TRBD1. The CDR3 spans 16 residues. Germline lookup yields CDR1 MDHEN and CDR2 SYDVKM. V was clipped by 3 bases and J by 0 bases; unmatched bases: 4. CDR3 bases: TGTGCCAGCAGTTTGACAGGGGCCCCCTCTGGAAACACCATATATTTT. This sequence encodes CASSLTGAPSGNTIYF.

The chain has TRBV2 and TRBJ1-2; 9 nucleotides align to TRBD1. The J segment lost 8 bases and the V segment lost 6 bases, leaving 13 bases of the junction unmatched. Germline V gene lookup returns CDR1 SNHLY and CDR2 FYNNEI. The CDR3 length is 15 residues. The CDR3 sequence: CASSAGTGSSVGYTF. The CDR3 nucleotides read TGTGCCAGCAGCGCCGGGACAGGGAGTAGTGTAGGCTACACCTTC.

The V and J genes are TRBV19 and TRBJ2-3; 9 nucleotides match TRBD2. The CDR3 has 15 residues. J gave up 2 bases and V 5 bases, and 5 bases lay outside the gene matches. From germline, CDR1 is LNHDA and CDR2 SQIVND (reference sequence). The CDR3 protein is CASSYSGSFTDTQYF. As DNA, the CDR3 is TGTGCCAGTAGTTATAGCGGGAGTTTCACAGATACGCAGTATTTT.

This chain links TRBV28 with TRBJ1-1, with a tentative D call TRBD1 (6 bases). CDR1 is MDHEN, CDR2 SYDVKM, per germline. CDR3 length: 13 amino acids. The germline V and J ends were trimmed by 2 bases and 5 bases, with 9 bases remaining between them. CDR3 nucleotides: TGTGCCAGCAGTTTAACAGGGTATACTGAAGCTTTCTTT. Protein: CASSLTGYTEAFF.

This rearrangement joins TRBV19 to TRBJ2-5; 7 bases are shared with TRBD1. The germline CDR1 and CDR2 sequences are LNHDA and SQIVND (reference sequence). The length of the CDR3 is 14 residues. V shed 6 bases and J 7 bases; nucleotides not matched to a gene: 11. The CDR3 sequence: CASRSNRGGGTQYF. As DNA, the CDR3 is TGTGCCAGTAGATCAAACAGGGGCGGCGGGACCCAGTACTTC.

This sequence joins TRBV29-1 and TRBJ2-1; 11 bases agree with TRBD1. With 6 bases clipped from V and 9 bases from J, the junction kept 7 bases outside the gene matches. This CDR3 is 13 amino acids long. Germline V CDR1 and CDR2: SQVTM, ANQGSEA. Here the CDR3 reads CSVGGQGASEQFF. Here the CDR3 DNA reads TGCAGCGTCGGTGGACAGGGGGCGAGTGAGCAGTTCTTC.

The rearrangement joins TRBV30 to TRBJ2-5; D may be TRBD2 (6 bases). This CDR3 has 15 amino acids. The V gene lost 0 bases and the J gene lost 2 bases, with 13 bases spanning the gap. Germline values: CDR1 GTSNPN, CDR2 SVGIG (reference sequence). The CDR3 DNA reads as TGTGCCTGGAGTGTACTAGGAGGGGCACAAGAGACCCAGTACTTC. Translation gives CAWSVLGGAQETQYF.

The chain has TRBV13 and TRBJ2-1; D might be TRBD2 (6 bases). The germline V gene encodes CDR1 PRHDT and CDR2 FYEKMQ (reference sequence). The V end was cut by 3 bases, the J end by 0 bases, with 9 bases between. The CDR3 contains 15 residues. CDR3: CASSLGLSSYNEQFF. CDR3 coding DNA: TGTGCCAGCAGCTTGGGACTTAGCTCCTACAATGAGCAGTTCTTC.

The V gene is TRBV7-8, the J gene TRBJ2-7, with D tentatively TRBD1 (5 bases). Germline lookup yields CDR1 SGHVS and CDR2 FQNEAQ. CDR3 size: 17 residues. The germline V and J ends were trimmed by 5 bases and 2 bases, with 22 bases remaining between them. Here the CDR3 reads CASSRPGRQGSTYEQYF. In DNA form, the CDR3 reads TGTGCCAGCAGCCGACCGGGTAGGCAGGGCAGTACCTACGAGCAGTACTTC.

This clone appeared once. J is TRBJ2-5 and V is TRBV6-5; 12 nucleotides match TRBD1. The closer fit of TRBJ2-7 to the DNA end suggests the J call may be wrong. Per the germline V gene, CDR1 is MNHEY and CDR2 is SVGAGI. This CDR3 comprises 14 residues. The CDR3 loop reads CASSSRDRGREQYF. The CDR3 DNA follows: TGTGCCAGCAGTTCCCGGGACAGGGGGCGCGAGCAGTACTTC.

The chain has TRBV27 and TRBJ1-1; possible D gene TRBD1, 5 bases. The CDR3 is made up of 14 amino acids. V was shortened by 8 bases and J by 0 bases, with 13 bases between the two germline ends. Germline-derived CDR1 and CDR2 are MNHEY and SMNVEV (reference sequence). Written as DNA, the CDR3 is TGTGCCAGCGGATTGCAGGGCATGAACACTGAAGCTTTCTTT. As protein: CASGLQGMNTEAFF.

The chain joins TRBV18 to TRBJ1-1; maybe TRBD1 (5 bases). Germline CDR1 reads KGHSH; CDR2 reads LQKENI. There are 12 residues in the CDR3. The V gene lost 3 bases and the J gene lost 7 bases, with 9 bases spanning the gap. The CDR3 nucleotides read TGTGCCAGCTCACCCCGGGGGGGTGAAGCTTTCTTT. Translated: CASSPRGGEAFF.

J is TRBJ2-6 and V is TRBV7-2, with TRBD1 identical over 7 bases. CDR3 length: 18 residues. Per the germline V gene, CDR1 is SGHTA and CDR2 is FQGNSA. Trimming took 5 bases from V and 3 from J; bases not matched to a gene: 13. CDR3 nucleotides: TGTGCCAGCAGCCTGGGACCAACAGGGGCATTTGGGGCCAACGTCCTGACTTTC. Its translation is CASSLGPTGAFGANVLTF.

The chain links TRBV6-6 to TRBJ2-5; 9 positions agree with TRBD1. TRBJ2-7 matches the DNA end more closely, so the J call is doubtful. The CDR3 is 14 amino acids. In germline, CDR1 is MNHNY, CDR2 SVGAGI (reference sequence). The CDR3 loop reads CASSHGTGSSEQYF. For the CDR3, the DNA is TGTGCCAGCAGTCACGGGACAGGGTCTAGCGAGCAGTACTTC.

This clone has only one observation. The chain recombines TRBV11-1 with TRBJ2-7, with 7 bases identical to TRBD2. Germline V gene data show CDR1 as SGHAT and CDR2 as FQDESV (reference sequence). J gave up 3 bases and V 6 bases, and 8 bases lay outside the gene matches. The CDR3 consists of 14 residues. The CDR3 DNA follows: TGTGCCAGCAGTTCTGGGGCGGGAGACTACGAGCAGTACTTC. It codes for CASSSGAGDYEQYF.

On this clone itself: Different DNA sequences within this sample yield the same CDR3. This chain uses TRBV4-3 with TRBJ2-3, with 9 bases aligning to TRBD2. Germline-derived CDR1 and CDR2 are LGHNA and YSLEER. With 4 bases clipped from V and 3 bases from J, the junction kept 8 bases outside the gene matches. The CDR3 sequence is 16 residues long. Here the CDR3 reads CASSPRLAGVTDTQYF. Written as DNA, the CDR3 is TGCGCCAGCAGCCCCCGGTTAGCGGGAGTTACAGATACGCAGTATTTT.

This rearrangement joins TRBV7-2 to TRBJ2-3; 7 bases map to TRBD1. This CDR3 is built from 13 residues. Trimming at V came to 6 bases and at J to 5 bases, leaving 5 bases not matched to a gene. Per germline, CDR1 SGHTA and CDR2 FQGNSA. The CDR3 DNA reads TGTGCCAGCAGTCGGGGACAGCAAGATACGCAGTATTTT. This translates into CASSRGQQDTQYF.

This clone was found a few times. The CDR3 bases are TGCGCCAGCAGCCAAGATCTAGTAGGGGGCGACTATGGCTACACCTTC. It translates to CASSQDLVGGDYGYTF. J is TRBJ1-2 and V is TRBV4-3; 7 bases match TRBD1. CDR1 is LGHNA, CDR2 YSLEER, per germline. The junction had 7 bases not matched to a gene; V was cut back by 0 bases and J by 3 bases. This CDR3 contains 16 residues.

The chain joins TRBV5-6 to TRBJ1-1; D may be TRBD1 (6 bases). Germline V CDR1 and CDR2: SGHDT, YYEEEE. This CDR3 region has 16 residues. Deletions cut 3 bases from V and 0 bases from J, with 15 bases between. CDR3 in DNA: TGTGCCAGCAGCTCCCTACAGGGCCCCATGAACACTGAAGCTTTCTTT. This translates into CASSSLQGPMNTEAFF.

The chain joins TRBV2 to TRBJ2-1; weak D call: TRBD1 (6 bases). This CDR3 is built from 16 residues. Germline V gene sequence: CDR1 SNHLY, CDR2 FYNNEI. V was cut by 6 bases and J by 0 bases, with 15 bases left in between. The CDR3 reads CASRTYQGSSYNEQFF. The CDR3 region has the DNA TGTGCCAGCAGGACATATCAGGGGAGCTCCTACAATGAGCAGTTCTTC.

The rearrangement joins TRBV7-9 to TRBJ1-2; TRBD1 might be the D (5 bases). Trimming took 1 base from V and 4 from J, leaving 13 bases between them. Germline V gene sequence: CDR1 SEHNR, CDR2 FQNEAQ (reference sequence). This CDR3 region has 15 residues. The CDR3 DNA is TGTGCCAGCAGCTTAGGTTTGGAGACAGTCTATGGCTACACCTTC. Its protein product is CASSLGLETVYGYTF. The full variable domain, rest sourced from reference TRBV7-9 and TRBJ1-2, is DTGVSQNPRHKITKRGQNVTFRCDPISEHNRLYWYRQTLGQGPEFLTYFQNEAQLEKSRLLSDRFSAERPKGSFSTLEIQRTEQGDSAMYLCASSLGLETVYGYTFGSGTRLTVV.

The sample holds a few counts of this clone. The chain has TRBV5-6 and TRBJ1-1; D remains ambiguous. Germline values: CDR1 SGHDT, CDR2 YYEEEE. The CDR3 sequence is 15 residues long. V lost 6 bases, J lost 2 bases, and 17 bases lay in between. The CDR3 sequence is CASTLARSLNTEAFF. For the CDR3, the DNA is TGTGCCAGCACCCTAGCTCGGTCCCTTAACACTGAAGCTTTCTTT.

There are a few counts of this clone. This chain joins TRBV6-5 and TRBJ2-5, with TRBD2 identical over 7 bases. This CDR3 comprises 16 residues. The trim removed 0 bases at V and 4 bases at J, leaving 8 bases unmatched. CDR1 is MNHEY, CDR2 SVGAGI, per germline. CDR3 sequence reads: CASSYSLRERAETQYF. For the CDR3, the DNA is TGTGCCAGCAGTTACTCTTTGCGGGAGAGGGCAGAGACCCAGTACTTC.

V gene TRBV10-3 combines with J gene TRBJ2-7; 9 nucleotides agree with TRBD1. The CDR3 extends over 14 amino acids. CDR1 is ENHRY and CDR2 is SYGVKD in the germline V gene. V shed 5 bases and J 5 bases; nucleotides not matched to a gene: 7. The CDR3 bases are TGTGCCATCAGTACCGGGACAGGGTTCGACGAGCAGTACTTC. Amino acid sequence: CAISTGTGFDEQYF.

The chain uses TRBV7-2 and TRBJ1-2; tentative D call: TRBD1 (5 bases). Germline CDR1 and CDR2: SGHTA and FQGNSA. This CDR3 is 13 amino acids long. V dropped 5 bases and J dropped 6 bases, with 13 bases sitting between them. CDR3 bases: TGTGCCAGCAGCCCGCGGGGGAACCATGGCTACACCTTC. Translated: CASSPRGNHGYTF. Drawing the rest from reference TRBV7-2 and TRBJ1-2, the complete variable domain is GAGVSQSPSNKVTEKGKDVELRCDPISGHTALYWYRQSLGQGLEFLIYFQGNSAPDKSGLPSDRFSAERTGGSVSTLTIQRTQQEDSAVYLCASSPRGNHGYTFGSGTRLTVV.

V usage is TRBV9 and J usage is TRBJ2-2; 8 bases are a match to TRBD2. V shed 3 bases and J 0 bases; nucleotides not matched to a gene: 7. This CDR3 is built from 17 residues. The germline V gene has CDR1 SGDLS and CDR2 YYNGEE. CDR3 sequence reads: CASSAEGLATNTGELFF. CDR3 DNA sequence: TGTGCCAGCAGCGCAGAAGGACTAGCAACGAACACCGGGGAGCTGTTTTTT.